The rows below give T cell receptor beta chains drawn from one sample of a study of cytomegalovirus exposure and HLA in healthy donors. TCRdb's copy holds only in-frame clones and misses some; the assay was immunoSEQ multiplex PCR. The sample shows tens of thousands of clones, about 65% of them seen only once. The sequencing sample was made of PBMCs. The receptors shown here come from a man over 45 in good health and CMV-seropositive. The CDR3 runs from the conserved cysteine through the conserved F or W. The D gene is left open where the match is weak. Only some rows state a clone size, as once, few, many or a class for expanded clones.

j_call,clone_size,v_call,d_call,cdr3_aa,cdr3_nt
TRBJ2-1,.,TRBV29-1,.,CSVRHYNEQFF,TGCAGCGTTCGACATTACAATGAGCAGTTCTTC
TRBJ1-4,.,TRBV28,.,CASSPPTGPNEKLFF,TGTGCCAGCAGCCCCCCGACAGGTCCGAATGAAAAACTGTTTTTT
TRBJ1-2,.,TRBV29-1,.,CSAPLWVGEGAGYTF,TGCAGCGCCCCCCTTTGGGTAGGGGAAGGGGCTGGCTACACCTTC
TRBJ2-5,.,TRBV15,.,CATSSRRGGEETQYF,TGTGCCACCAGCAGCCGTAGAGGGGGTGAAGAGACCCAGTACTTC
TRBJ1-2,few,TRBV5-1,.,CASSSPGLAGYTF,TGCGCCAGCAGCTCACCCGGACTAGCTGGCTACACCTTC
TRBJ1-6,.,TRBV18,.,CASSRDRVNSPLHF,TGTGCCAGCTCACGCGACAGAGTTAATTCACCCCTCCACTTT
TRBJ1-2,once,TRBV10-3,.,CAISESREGYTF,TGTGCCATCAGTGAGTCAAGGGAGGGCTACACCTTC
TRBJ2-1,.,TRBV15,.,CATSREGRVGHNEQFF,TGTGCCACCAGCAGAGAAGGACGCGTGGGGCACAATGAGCAGTTCTTC
TRBJ1-1,few,TRBV6-1,.,CASSDAGVNTEAFF,TGTGCCAGCAGTGACGCCGGGGTGAACACTGAAGCTTTCTTT
TRBJ2-1,.,TRBV6-5,TRBD2,CASSYGGLAHNEQFF,TGTGCCAGCAGTTACGGCGGACTAGCGCACAATGAGCAGTTCTTC
TRBJ2-5,.,TRBV5-6,TRBD1,CASSLAGTGVQETQYF,TGTGCCAGCAGCTTGGCCGGAACAGGGGTCCAAGAGACCCAGTACTTC
TRBJ2-7,.,TRBV11-2,TRBD1,CASSQGGRGQGPYEQYF,TGTGCCAGCAGCCAAGGGGGGCGGGGACAGGGGCCCTACGAGCAGTACTTC
TRBJ1-3,few,TRBV30,.,CAWSVASLNRGSGNTIYF,TGTGCCTGGAGTGTAGCCTCCCTCAATCGGGGCTCTGGAAACACCATATATTTT
TRBJ2-1,.,TRBV4-2,.,CASSQDREGYNEQFF,TGTGCCAGCAGCCAAGACCGGGAAGGGTACAATGAGCAGTTCTTC
TRBJ2-7,.,TRBV4-3,TRBD2,CASSQDRAGAYEQYF,TGCGCCAGCAGCCAAGATAGGGCGGGGGCCTACGAGCAGTACTTC
TRBJ1-2,few,TRBV7-2,.,CASSLATAPSNYGYTF,TGTGCCAGCAGCTTAGCCACAGCACCATCTAACTATGGCTACACCTTC
TRBJ2-1,.,TRBV30,.,CAWTGSNEQFF,TGTGCCTGGACAGGGTCCAATGAGCAGTTCTTC
TRBJ2-1,few,TRBV7-9,TRBD2,CASSSRLAGGNEQFF,TGTGCCAGCAGCTCTCGACTAGCGGGAGGCAATGAGCAGTTCTTC
TRBJ2-5,once,TRBV5-8,.,CASSLAGIETQYF,TGTGCCAGCAGCTTGGCCGGTATAGAGACCCAGTACTTC
TRBJ1-1,.,TRBV4-1,TRBD1,CASSRTGTGGAGTEAFF,TGCGCCAGCAGCCGGACCGGGACAGGGGGCGCGGGCACTGAAGCTTTCTTT